The entry below gives a single T cell receptor (beta chain) sequence along with its context. No antigen is known for it. Method: immunoSEQ multiplex PCR; TCRdb's copy keeps in-frame clones and lacks some. The sample shows under 200,000 clones, around nine tenths of them seen only once. The CDR3 loop spans 10 amino acids. The V end lost 7 bases, the J end lost 4 bases, and 6 bases lay between the germline ends. Germline V gene data show CDR1 as SGHDT and CDR2 as YYEEEE. These data are taken from a study of cytomegalovirus exposure and HLA in healthy donors. Whole-study results and caveats: The study listed approximately 170 cytomegalovirus-associated TCR beta chains. Reports described diagnosis of cytomegalovirus status by the classifier as highly specific and sensitive. In the 95 to 150 validation repertoires, a later analysis found that first-cohort TCR clusters tended to co-occur.

The chain combines TRBV5-6 with TRBJ2-7; possibly TRBD2 for D (6 bases). This receptor was obtained from a woman between 18 and 30 years old in good health and CMV-seronegative. Sequencing was carried out using PBMCs. CDR3 region: CASGRYEQYF. CDR3 in DNA: TGTGCCAGCGGGAGGTACGAGCAGTACTTC.